This T cell receptor (beta chain) is drawn from a study of CD8 T cells in ankylosing spondylitis. Overall study findings and caveats: Peripheral blood samples showed relatively rare disease-linked clones, and these clones were CD8+. Reportedly, significant enrichment of disease-linked clones occurred in matched ankylosing spondylitis synovial fluid.

Germline V gene data show CDR1 as DFQATT and CDR2 as SNEGSKA (reference sequence). This CDR3 is 14 amino acids long. V lost 8 bases, J lost 7 bases, and 13 bases stayed unmatched. Quantitative 5'-RACE was performed with molecular barcodes, and it yielded the TCR beta libraries. Each CDR3 protein is one row after TCRdb ran MiXCR on the 5' RACE reads. The sample has 250,000 to 400,000 distinct CDR3 sequences; 11% are singletons. This clonotype was detected many times. Its antigen is not identified. Sequenced input: blood, either unsorted or a sorted T cell fraction (not recorded which). The TCR originated in a female donor with ankylosing spondylitis or in good health (not recorded which). The chain combines TRBV20-1 with TRBJ2-3; 9 bases are a match to TRBD2. Written as DNA, the CDR3 is TGCAGTTTCCTCAAGCGGGAGGCCTGGAATACGCAGTATTTT. Protein sequence: CSFLKREAWNTQYF.